This record covers a single T cell receptor (beta chain). This clonotype was picked up many times. Its antigen has not been determined. No quality values exist for individual bases; no much larger clone is one base distant. The sample is drawn from a study of neurological immune-mediated disorders (dated 2019 in TCRdb). About the study as a whole: Peripheral blood TCR-beta repertoires from HTLV-I-associated myelopathy (HAM/TSP) patients, multiple sclerosis patients and healthy controls were compared by UMI-based sequencing. The cohort comprised 65 to 75 subjects: some 14 HAM/TSP patients, around 34 multiple sclerosis patients and approximately 20 healthy controls. Alongside PBMC samples, the set of some 98 TCR-beta libraries contained longitudinal samples, technical triplicates, and paired CD4+ and CD8+ T-cell subsets that had been sorted. Results the study describes overall, beyond this receptor: Expanded clones from different subjects shared no identical CDR3 amino acid sequences, which suggests that TCR-beta repertoires were private in all groups. TCR clonal expansion was highest in HAM/TSP patients and lowest in MS patients, with MS patients falling below even healthy controls.

The healthy controls were volunteers from a blood bank in Maryland, USA. For the sorted-subset TCR libraries, the starting material was about 1 million sorted CD4+ or CD8+ T cells. Peripheral blood was subjected to Ficoll-Hypaque density gradient centrifugation to isolate PBMCs, which were then cryopreserved in liquid nitrogen. The study also sequenced paired sorted CD4+ and CD8+ subsets from healthy controls, HAM/TSP patients and MS patients. The CDR3 starts with the cysteine, ends with the phenylalanine, and has 14 residues. Of all the DNA, just the CDR3 is kept, 42 bases in frame from base 1. To synthesize cDNA, template-switch 5'RACE was performed with a primer carrying a 10-nucleotide random unique molecular identifier so that each TCR transcript was tagged. Every sequencing run yielded over 160 million TCR-beta sequences covering 15-18 subjects. The RNeasy kit was used for extraction of total RNA. TCR-beta VDJ regions were amplified with primers for the TCR constant region and the 5'RACE anchor, using the KAPA Real-time Library Amplification kit. Sample indexes and Illumina adaptors were added in a first PCR, and a second PCR then increased library yield. The roughly 650 bp TCR product was size-selected on a 2% E-gel SizeSelection system after Ampure bead purification. Library quality was checked on a Bioanalyzer, concentration was measured with Qubit, and libraries were quantified with the Kapa Library Quantification kit before pooling. Paired-end 2 x 150 bp sequencing of the libraries was performed on an Illumina HiSeq 2500. To increase sequence diversity, about 24-32% phiX was spiked into each library pool. The study's processing was this. The UMI-based MiGEC pipeline processed quality-filtered reads and removed over 75% of raw TCR sequences during error correction. VDJ genes were aligned to IMGT germline references, and clonotypes were defined by unique CDR3 amino acid sequence plus V-J genes. Clonal expansion, Shannon diversity and CDR3 relatedness (CalcPairwiseDistances, ClusterSamples) were evaluated with VDJtools, and phylogenetic trees were built with CLCbio workbench. Using coefficient-of-variation modelling across technical triplicates, the study counted a clone as expanded if it had at least 8 unique UMIs. The raw public reads went through TCRdb reprocessing: fastp at Q25, MiXCR clone calling, in-frame beta chains kept. Here each entry gathers all rows of one CDR3 protein and keeps the most common genes and DNA. The V and J calls reflect TCRdb's pipeline rather than the authors' work. This sample holds tens of thousands of distinct CDR3 sequences; over 5% were observed only once. The ten largest make up approximately 49% of the sample.

Sequenced input: CD8+ T cells from blood. The rearrangement combines TRBV21-1 with TRBJ2-2; the table's D call, TRBD1, was not checked against the DNA. TRBV21-1 is designated a pseudogene. The source is a man between 18 and 35 years old in good health. The base sequence is TGTGCCAGCAGCAAGGTCCCTATCGGCGGGGAGCTGTTTTTT. This gives the protein CASSKVPIGGELFF.